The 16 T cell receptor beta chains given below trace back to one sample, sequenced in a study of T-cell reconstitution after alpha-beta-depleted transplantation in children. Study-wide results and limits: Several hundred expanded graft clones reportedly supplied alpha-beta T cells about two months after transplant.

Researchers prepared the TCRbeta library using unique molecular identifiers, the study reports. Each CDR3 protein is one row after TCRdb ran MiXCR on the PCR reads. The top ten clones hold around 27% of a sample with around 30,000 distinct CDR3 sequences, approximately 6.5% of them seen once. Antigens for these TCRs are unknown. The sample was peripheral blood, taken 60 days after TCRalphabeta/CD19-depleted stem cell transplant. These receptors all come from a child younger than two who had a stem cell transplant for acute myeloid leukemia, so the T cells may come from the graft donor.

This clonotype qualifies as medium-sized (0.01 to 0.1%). The CDR3 region has the DNA TGTGCCAGCAGTTTTAGCACAGATACGCAGTATTTT. It codes for CASSFSTDTQYF. V and J are TRBV12-3 or TRBV12-4 and TRBJ2-3; no clear D. The CDR3 covers 12 residues. V was shortened by 3 bases and J by 0 bases, with 1 base between the two germline ends.

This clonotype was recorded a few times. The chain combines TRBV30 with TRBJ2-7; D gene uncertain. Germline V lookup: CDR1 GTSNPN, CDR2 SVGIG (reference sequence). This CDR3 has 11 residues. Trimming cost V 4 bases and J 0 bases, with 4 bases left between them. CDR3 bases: TGTGCCTGGACGGTCTCCTACGAGCAGTACTTC. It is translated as CAWTVSYEQYF. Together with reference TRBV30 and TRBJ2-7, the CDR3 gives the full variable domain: SQTIHQWPATLVQPVGSPLSLECTVEGTSNPNLYWYRQAAGRGLQLLFYSVGIGQISSEVPQNLSASRPQDRQFILSSKKLLLSDSGFYLCAWTVSYEQYFGPGTRLTVT.

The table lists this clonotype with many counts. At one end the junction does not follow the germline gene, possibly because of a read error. CDR3 in amino acids: CATGQGHNIGELFF. CDR3 nucleotides: TGTGCCACAGGACAGGGGCATAACATCGGGGAGCTGTTTTTT. The chain combines TRBV15 with TRBJ2-2; 9 bases align to TRBD1. In germline, CDR1 is LNHNV, CDR2 YYDKDF (reference sequence). There are 14 residues in the CDR3.

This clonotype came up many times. CDR3 bases: TGCGCCAGCAGCCAAGATCGTACGCGGGCTAGCACAGATACGCAGTATTTT. It yields the protein CASSQDRTRASTDTQYF. This chain links TRBV4-3 with TRBJ2-3; D is possibly TRBD2 (5 bases). CDR1 LGHNA and CDR2 YSLEER come from the germline V gene. V gave up 0 bases and J gave up 0 bases, with 13 bases separating them. This CDR3 is built from 17 residues.

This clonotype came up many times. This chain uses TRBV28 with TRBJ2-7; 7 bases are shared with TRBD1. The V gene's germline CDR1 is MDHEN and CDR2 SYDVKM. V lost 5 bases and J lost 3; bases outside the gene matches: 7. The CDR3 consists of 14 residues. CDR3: CASSPGQIGYEQYF. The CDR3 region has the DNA TGTGCCAGCAGTCCGGGACAGATAGGCTACGAGCAGTACTTC.

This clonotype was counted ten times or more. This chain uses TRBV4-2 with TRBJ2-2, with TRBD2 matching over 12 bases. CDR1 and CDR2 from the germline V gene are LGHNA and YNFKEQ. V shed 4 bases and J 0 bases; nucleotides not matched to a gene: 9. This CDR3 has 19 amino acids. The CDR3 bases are TGTGCCAGCAGCCGATCCGGGCTAGCGGGAGGGACGAACACCGGGGAGCTGTTTTTT. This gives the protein CASSRSGLAGGTNTGELFF.

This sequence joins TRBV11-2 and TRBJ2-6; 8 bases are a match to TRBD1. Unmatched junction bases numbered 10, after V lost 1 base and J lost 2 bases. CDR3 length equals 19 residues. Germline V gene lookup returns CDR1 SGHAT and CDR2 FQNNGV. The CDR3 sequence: CASSLVTGGPGAGANVLTF. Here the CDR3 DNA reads TGTGCCAGCAGCTTAGTAACAGGGGGTCCTGGGGCTGGGGCCAACGTCCTGACTTTC.

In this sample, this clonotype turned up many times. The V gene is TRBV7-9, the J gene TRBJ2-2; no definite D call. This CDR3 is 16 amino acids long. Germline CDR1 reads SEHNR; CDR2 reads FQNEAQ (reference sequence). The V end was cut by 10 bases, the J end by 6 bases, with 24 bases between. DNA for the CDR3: TGTGCCACCTGGAACCCCGGGCCCCGCGCTTCCGGGGAGCTGTTTTTT. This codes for CATWNPGPRASGELFF.

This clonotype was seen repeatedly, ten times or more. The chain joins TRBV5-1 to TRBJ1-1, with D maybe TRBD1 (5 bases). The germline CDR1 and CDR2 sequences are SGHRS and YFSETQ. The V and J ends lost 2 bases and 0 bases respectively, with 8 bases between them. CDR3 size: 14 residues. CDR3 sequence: CASSFGAVNTEAFF. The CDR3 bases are TGCGCCAGCAGCTTTGGGGCCGTGAACACTGAAGCTTTCTTT.

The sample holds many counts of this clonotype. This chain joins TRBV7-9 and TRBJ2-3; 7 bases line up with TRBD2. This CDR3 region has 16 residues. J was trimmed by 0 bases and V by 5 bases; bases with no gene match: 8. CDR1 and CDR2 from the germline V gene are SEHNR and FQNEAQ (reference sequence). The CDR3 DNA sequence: TGTGCCAGCAGCATTCCGGGTAGCGGGAGCACAGATACGCAGTATTTT. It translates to CASSIPGSGSTDTQYF.

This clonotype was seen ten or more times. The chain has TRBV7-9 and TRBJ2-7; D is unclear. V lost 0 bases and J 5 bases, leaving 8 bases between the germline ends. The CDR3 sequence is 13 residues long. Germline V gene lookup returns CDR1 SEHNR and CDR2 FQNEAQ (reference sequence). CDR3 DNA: TGTGCCAGCAGCTTAGCGTCCGGTCACGAGCAGTACTTC. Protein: CASSLASGHEQYF.

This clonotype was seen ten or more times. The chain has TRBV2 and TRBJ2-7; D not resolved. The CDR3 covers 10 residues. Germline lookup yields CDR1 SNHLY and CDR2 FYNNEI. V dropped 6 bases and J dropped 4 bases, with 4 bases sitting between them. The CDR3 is CASRGYEQYF. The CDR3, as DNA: TGTGCCAGCAGGGGGTACGAGCAGTACTTC.

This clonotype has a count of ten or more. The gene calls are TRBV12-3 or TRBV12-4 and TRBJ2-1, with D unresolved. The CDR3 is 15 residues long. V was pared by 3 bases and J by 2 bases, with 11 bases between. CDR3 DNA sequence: TGTGCCAGCAGTTTTCTATTAGGCCCCTACAATGAGCAGTTCTTC. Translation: CASSFLLGPYNEQFF.

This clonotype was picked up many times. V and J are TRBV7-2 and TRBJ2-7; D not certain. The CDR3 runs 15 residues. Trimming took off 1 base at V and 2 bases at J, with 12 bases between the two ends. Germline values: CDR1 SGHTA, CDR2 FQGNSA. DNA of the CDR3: TGTGCCAGCAGCTTAGACTACATCCAAGCCTACGAGCAGTACTTC. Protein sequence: CASSLDYIQAYEQYF.

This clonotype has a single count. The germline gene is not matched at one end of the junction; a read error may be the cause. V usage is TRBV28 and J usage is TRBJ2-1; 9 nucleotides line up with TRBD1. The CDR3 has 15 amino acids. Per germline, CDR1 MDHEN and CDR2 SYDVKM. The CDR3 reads CAGSLGQGSYNEQFF. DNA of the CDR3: TGTGCCGGCAGTTTAGGACAGGGGTCCTACAATGAGCAGTTCTTC. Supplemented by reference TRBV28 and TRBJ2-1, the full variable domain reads DVKVTQSSRYLVKRTGEKVFLECVQDMDHENMFWYRQDPGLGLRLIYFSYDVKMKEKGDIPEGYSVSREKKERFSLILESASTNQTSMYLCAGSLGQGSYNEQFFGPGTRLTVL.

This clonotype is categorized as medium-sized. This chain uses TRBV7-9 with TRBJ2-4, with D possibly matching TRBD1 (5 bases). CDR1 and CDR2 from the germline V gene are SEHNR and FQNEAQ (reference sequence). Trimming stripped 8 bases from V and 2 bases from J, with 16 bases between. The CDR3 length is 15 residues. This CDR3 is CASHRKVGSKNIQYF. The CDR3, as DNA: TGTGCCAGCCACAGGAAAGTGGGGTCCAAAAACATTCAGTACTTC.